The 20 T cell receptor beta chains presented below share a single source sample, sequenced in a study of a mutant IDH1 vaccine in newly diagnosed glioma. This sample's time point: week 35, safety follow-up. All doses held 300 ug of mutant IDH1 20-mer peptide, with topical imiquimod. No antigen has been identified for these receptors. Using immunoSEQ multiplex PCR, the repertoire was profiled, and TCRdb retains in-frame clones only, with some absent. Among approximately 61,000 clones listed, 81% were seen once. The sequences come from PBMCs, collected from a glioma patient whose treatment included an IDH1 peptide vaccine. The receptors were gathered from a man aged 35 to 55 with glioma.

The chain joins TRBV6-5 to TRBJ2-7; the D gene could be TRBD1 or TRBD2 (6 bases each). CDR1 is MNHEY, CDR2 SVGAGI, per germline. CDR3 length equals 15 residues. Trimming cost V 4 bases and J 0 bases, with 13 bases left between them. The CDR3 region is CASSLTGAYSYEQYF. The CDR3 DNA sequence: TGTGCCAGCAGTTTAACGGGGGCCTACTCCTACGAGCAGTACTTC.

This clone appeared a single time. The CDR3 bases are TGTGCCAGCAGTTTTCTTTACAATGAGCAGTTCTTC. It yields the protein CASSFLYNEQFF. This chain links TRBV28 with TRBJ2-1; D is unclear. Deletions cut 3 bases from V and 4 bases from J, with 4 bases between. CDR1 and CDR2 from the germline V gene are MDHEN and SYDVKM. There are 12 residues in the CDR3.

As to this clone: Other DNA sequences of this sample code for an identical CDR3. The chain employs TRBV25-1 and TRBJ1-1; D is possibly TRBD1 (5 bases). V was clipped by 7 bases and J by 6 bases, with 9 bases between them. The CDR3 contains 11 residues. The germline V gene encodes CDR1 MGHDK and CDR2 SYGVNS. In DNA form, the CDR3 reads TGTGCCAGCACAGGGATTTCTGAAGCTTTCTTT. Its protein product is CASTGISEAFF.

The chain couples TRBV6-1 to TRBJ2-3, with 8 positions matching TRBD1. V shed 3 bases, J shed 4 bases, and the junction held 3 bases outside the gene matches. Germline V lookup: CDR1 MNHNS, CDR2 SASEGT. The CDR3 consists of 14 residues. CDR3: CASSDPTGADTQYF. CDR3 in DNA: TGTGCCAGCAGTGATCCGACAGGGGCAGATACGCAGTATTTT.

The chain links TRBV15 to TRBJ2-7; TRBD1 aligns across 9 bases. Germline-derived CDR1 and CDR2 are LNHNV and YYDKDF (reference sequence). This CDR3 has 15 amino acids. V shed 5 bases, J shed 4 bases, and the junction held 9 bases outside the gene matches. The CDR3 DNA reads as TGTGCCACCAGCCTTACTCCGGGACAGGGTTACGAGCAGTACTTC. The encoded protein is CATSLTPGQGYEQYF. Full variable domain (outside the CDR3, taken from reference TRBV15 and TRBJ2-7): DAMVIQNPRYQVTQFGKPVTLSCSQTLNHNVMYWYQQKSSQAPKLLFHYYDKDFNNEADTPDNFQSRRPNTSFCFLDIRSPGLGDTAMYLCATSLTPGQGYEQYFGPGTRLTVT.

This chain connects TRBV5-4 to TRBJ1-1, with D maybe TRBD1 (6 bases). Germline loops: CDR1 SGHNT, CDR2 YYREEE (reference sequence). Trimming cost V 0 bases and J 0 bases, with 9 bases left between them. The CDR3 loop spans 15 amino acids. This chain's CDR3 is CASSLEGGMNTEAFF. CDR3 coding DNA: TGTGCCAGCAGCTTGGAGGGGGGCATGAACACTGAAGCTTTCTTT.

V is TRBV28 and J is TRBJ1-3; D is possibly TRBD1 (6 bases). CDR1 MDHEN and CDR2 SYDVKM come from the germline V gene. This CDR3 comprises 15 residues. V was shortened by 5 bases and J by 0 bases, with 11 bases between the two germline ends. The CDR3 nucleotides are TGTGCCAGCAGTGACAGGTTTCGCTCTGGAAACACCATATATTTT. Amino acids: CASSDRFRSGNTIYF. Combining the CDR3 with reference TRBV28 and TRBJ1-3 gives the whole variable domain DVKVTQSSRYLVKRTGEKVFLECVQDMDHENMFWYRQDPGLGLRLIYFSYDVKMKEKGDIPEGYSVSREKKERFSLILESASTNQTSMYLCASSDRFRSGNTIYFGEGSWLTVV.

The genes are TRBV7-9 and TRBJ1-1, with D uncertain. Trimming left V 5 bases short and J 1 base short, with 14 bases between. Germline CDR1 is SEHNR and CDR2 is FQNEAQ (reference sequence). The CDR3 runs 15 residues. The CDR3 DNA is TGTGCCAGCAGCCCTATCCGGACCGGGAACACTGAAGCTTTCTTT. Its protein product is CASSPIRTGNTEAFF.

The chain joins TRBV27 to TRBJ2-5; 10 bases match TRBD2. CDR3 size: 14 residues. Per germline, CDR1 MNHEY and CDR2 SMNVEV (reference sequence). The V and J ends lost 5 bases and 2 bases, in that order; junction bases with no gene match: 2. The CDR3 spells CASSLLAGQETQYF. In DNA form, the CDR3 reads TGTGCCAGCAGTCTACTAGCGGGACAAGAGACCCAGTACTTC.

The rearrangement joins TRBV28 to TRBJ1-5; D is uncertain. The V end was cut by 6 bases, the J end by 1 base, with 4 bases between. The CDR3 loop spans 12 amino acids. Per germline, CDR1 MDHEN and CDR2 SYDVKM. The chain's CDR3 is CASRLSNQPQHF. In nucleotides, the CDR3 is TGTGCCAGCAGGTTAAGCAATCAGCCCCAGCATTTT. Together with reference TRBV28 and TRBJ1-5, the CDR3 gives the full variable domain: DVKVTQSSRYLVKRTGEKVFLECVQDMDHENMFWYRQDPGLGLRLIYFSYDVKMKEKGDIPEGYSVSREKKERFSLILESASTNQTSMYLCASRLSNQPQHFGDGTRLSIL.

This sequence joins TRBV19 and TRBJ1-5; D is uncertain. This CDR3 comprises 14 residues. V was clipped by 3 bases and J by 4 bases, with 10 bases between them. Looked up from germline, CDR1 is LNHDA and CDR2 is SQIVND (reference sequence). The CDR3 region is CASSMRNGNQPQHF. The DNA of the CDR3 is TGTGCCAGTAGTATGAGGAACGGTAATCAGCCCCAGCATTTT. Combining the CDR3 with reference TRBV19 and TRBJ1-5 gives the whole variable domain DGGITQSPKYLFRKEGQNVTLSCEQNLNHDAMYWYRQDPGQGLRLIYYSQIVNDFQKGDIAEGYSVSREKKESFPLTVTSAQKNPTAFYLCASSMRNGNQPQHFGDGTRLSIL.

The chain recombines TRBV7-3 with TRBJ2-2; a possible D gene is TRBD1 (6 bases). Germline CDR1 reads SGHTA; CDR2 reads FQGTGA. V was trimmed by 1 base and J by 7 bases, leaving 13 bases between them. CDR3 size: 15 residues. CDR3 region: CASSLIPGDNGELFF. In nucleotides, the CDR3 is TGTGCCAGCAGCTTAATACCAGGGGATAACGGGGAGCTGTTTTTT.

This chain connects TRBV7-9 to TRBJ1-2, with 7 bases matching TRBD1. Germline V gives CDR1 SEHNR, CDR2 FQNEAQ (reference sequence). V shed 5 bases and J 5 bases; nucleotides not matched to a gene: 11. CDR3 length equals 15 residues. CDR3 sequence (DNA): TGTGCCAGCAGCGCAGCCCAGGGGGGGGCGTATGGCTACACCTTC. Protein: CASSAAQGGAYGYTF.

The rearrangement joins TRBV7-9 to TRBJ2-3; 7 bases fit TRBD1. The CDR3 has 17 residues. Per the germline V gene, CDR1 is SEHNR and CDR2 is FQNEAQ (reference sequence). Trimming removed 3 bases from V and 3 bases from J; junction bases left unmatched: 12. The CDR3 here is CASSFGPTGFGTDTQYF. The CDR3 nucleotides are TGTGCCAGCAGCTTTGGTCCGACAGGGTTCGGTACAGATACGCAGTATTTT.

This chain uses TRBV7-2 with TRBJ2-7; 10 nucleotides match TRBD2. The CDR3 covers 17 residues. Germline assignment: CDR1 SGHTA and CDR2 FQGNSA. V shed 5 bases, J shed 6 bases, and the junction held 16 bases outside the gene matches. CDR3 protein: CASSHPESGGAYREQYF. As DNA, the CDR3 is TGTGCCAGCAGCCACCCGGAGAGCGGGGGGGCATACCGCGAGCAGTACTTC.

The rearrangement joins TRBV28 to TRBJ2-7; D remains ambiguous. CDR1 and CDR2 from the germline V gene are MDHEN and SYDVKM. The V and J ends lost 3 bases and 3 bases respectively, with 9 bases between them. The length of the CDR3 is 13 residues. CDR3 nucleotide sequence: TGTGCCAGCAGTTTCCCCGGTGACTACGAGCAGTACTTC. It codes for CASSFPGDYEQYF. Full variable domain (remainder filled in from reference TRBV28 and TRBJ2-7): DVKVTQSSRYLVKRTGEKVFLECVQDMDHENMFWYRQDPGLGLRLIYFSYDVKMKEKGDIPEGYSVSREKKERFSLILESASTNQTSMYLCASSFPGDYEQYFGPGTRLTVT.

This CDR3 is CAISGGPAMGSTDTQYF. The DNA of the CDR3 is TGTGCCATCAGCGGGGGACCCGCCATGGGTAGCACAGATACGCAGTATTTT. This sequence joins TRBV10-3 and TRBJ2-3; maybe TRBD2 (6 bases). Trimming removed 6 bases from V and 0 bases from J, with 19 bases in between. This CDR3 region has 17 residues. Germline values: CDR1 ENHRY, CDR2 SYGVKD.

CDR3 residues: CASSPQGLGSYEQYF. Written as DNA, the CDR3 is TGTGCCAGCTCACCCCAGGGTTTGGGCTCCTACGAGCAGTACTTC. This rearrangement joins TRBV18 to TRBJ2-7, with TRBD1 as a possible D gene (5 bases). The CDR3 sequence is 15 residues long. The V gene's germline CDR1 is KGHSH and CDR2 LQKENI. V was clipped by 3 bases and J by 0 bases, with 12 bases between them.

The table lists this clone with a count of one. The rearrangement links TRBV5-1 to TRBJ2-7; 9 bases fit TRBD1. The V and J ends lost 4 bases and 4 bases, in that order; junction bases with no gene match: 6. CDR1 and CDR2 (germline): SGHRS, YFSETQ. This CDR3 is built from 14 residues. This CDR3 reads CASSQGQGMYEQYF. Here the CDR3 DNA reads TGCGCCAGCAGCCAGGGACAGGGTATGTACGAGCAGTACTTC.

The chain couples TRBV19 to TRBJ1-1, with a possible D match to TRBD1 (5 bases). Germline V lookup: CDR1 LNHDA, CDR2 SQIVND (reference sequence). The CDR3 contains 15 residues. V was shortened by 6 bases and J by 7 bases, with 21 bases between the two germline ends. Written as DNA, the CDR3 is TGTGCCAGTAGCCCAGTTTCGGGACCGAAGGATGAAGCTTTCTTT. It is translated as CASSPVSGPKDEAFF.